This paragraph reports one TCR beta chain. This sample stems from a study of blood T cell repertoires in COVID-19. As for the study in general: COVID-19 samples, acute and convalescent, were from the United States, Italy and Spain.

This CDR3 comprises 13 residues. V gave up 4 bases and J gave up 7 bases, with 11 bases separating them. The germline V gene encodes CDR1 SGHRS and CDR2 YFSETQ. Per the original data handling: Amplification with reference gene primers provided the estimates of nucleated cell counts. Here immunoSEQ multiplex PCR was the method, and the copy in TCRdb shows in-frame clones only, minus some. The DNA was the basis for D and trimming; V, J and clone size are from that table. In the table there are roughly 26,000 clones, roughly 70% of which are singletons. The source material was peripheral blood. This receptor was taken from a man in his 60s with active or convalescent COVID-19. The chain combines TRBV5-1 with TRBJ1-4; D is uncertain. The CDR3: CASSKRVSEKLFF. CDR3 sequence (DNA): TGCGCCAGCAGCAAGAGGGTTAGTGAAAAACTGTTTTTT.